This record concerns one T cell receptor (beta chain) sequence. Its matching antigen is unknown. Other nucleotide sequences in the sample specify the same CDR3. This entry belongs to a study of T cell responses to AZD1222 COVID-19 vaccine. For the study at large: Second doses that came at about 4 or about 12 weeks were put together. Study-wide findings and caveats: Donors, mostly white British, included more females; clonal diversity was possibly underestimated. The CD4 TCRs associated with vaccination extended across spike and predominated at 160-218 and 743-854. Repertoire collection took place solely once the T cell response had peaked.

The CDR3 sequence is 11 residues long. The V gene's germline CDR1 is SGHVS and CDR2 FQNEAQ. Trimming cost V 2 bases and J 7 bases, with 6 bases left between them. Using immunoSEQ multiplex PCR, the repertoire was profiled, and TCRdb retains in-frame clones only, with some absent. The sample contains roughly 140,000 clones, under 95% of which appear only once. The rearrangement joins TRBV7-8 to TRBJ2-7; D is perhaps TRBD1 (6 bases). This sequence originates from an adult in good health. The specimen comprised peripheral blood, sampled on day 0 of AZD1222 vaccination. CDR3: CASSLRGEQYF. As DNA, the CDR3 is TGTGCCAGCAGCTTAAGGGGGGAGCAGTACTTC. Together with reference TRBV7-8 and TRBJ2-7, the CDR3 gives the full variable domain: GAGVSQSPRYKVAKRGQDVALRCDPISGHVSLFWYQQALGQGPEFLTYFQNEAQLDKSGLPSDRFFAERPEGSVSTLKIQRTQQEDSAVYLCASSLRGEQYFGPGTRLTVT.